This T cell receptor beta chain was sequenced in a study of CD8+CD57+ T cells in acquired aplastic anemia. About the study: An average of roughly 2.9 ug of DNA was obtained from sorted CD4+ and CD8+ cells.

Patients sequenced had flow cytometry evidence of CD8+CD57+ cell expansion. All patients had severe acquired aplastic anemia. Blood sampling was performed on the patients, and none of them had received therapy by then. There are many counts of this clonotype. Its antigen is as yet unknown. TCR beta VDJ combinations and CDR3 sequences were profiled from genomic DNA. MiXCR, applied by TCRdb to the reads, yields one record per CDR3 protein. The sample shows approximately 470,000 distinct CDR3 sequences, roughly 34% of them seen only once. Study results and limitations: Patients shared approximately 30 CD8+ CDR3 sequences with controls.

This clonotype was sampled from a human donor with aplastic anemia. Sequences were obtained from sorted CD4+, CD8+, or CD8+CD57+ T cells (not recorded which) from PBMCs.

CDR3 sequence reads: CASTSGQNYGYTF. CDR3 nucleotides: TGTGCCAGTACCTCAGGGCAGAACTATGGCTACACCTTC. V gene TRBV19 combines with J gene TRBJ1-2, with D perhaps TRBD1 (5 bases). V was trimmed by 7 bases and J by 2 bases, leaving 11 bases between them. Germline CDR1 and CDR2: LNHDA and SQIVND (reference sequence). The CDR3 runs to 13 residues.